This T cell receptor (beta chain) was recorded in a study of OX40 agonist ivuxolimab in advanced cancers. The assay was immunoSEQ multiplex PCR, and TCRdb's table has in-frame clones only and misses some. Of 96,000 or so clones detected, approximately 84% appear once; the ten largest clones hold 4.5% to 6%. CDR1 and CDR2 from the germline V gene are SGDLS and YYNGEE. The CDR3 length is 16 residues. J was trimmed by 8 bases and V by 2 bases; bases with no gene match: 8. The V gene is TRBV9, the J gene TRBJ2-1; 12 nucleotides match TRBD1. The material was CD4+ or CD8+ T cells sorted from blood, obtained in a trial of the OX40 agonist ivuxolimab. The TCR comes from an adult with an advanced solid tumor such as melanoma, head and neck, liver or kidney cancer. The DNA of the CDR3 is TGTGCCAGCAGCGTTACCGGGACAGGGGGCCGGGATGAGCAGTTCTTC. Protein product: CASSVTGTGGRDEQFF.